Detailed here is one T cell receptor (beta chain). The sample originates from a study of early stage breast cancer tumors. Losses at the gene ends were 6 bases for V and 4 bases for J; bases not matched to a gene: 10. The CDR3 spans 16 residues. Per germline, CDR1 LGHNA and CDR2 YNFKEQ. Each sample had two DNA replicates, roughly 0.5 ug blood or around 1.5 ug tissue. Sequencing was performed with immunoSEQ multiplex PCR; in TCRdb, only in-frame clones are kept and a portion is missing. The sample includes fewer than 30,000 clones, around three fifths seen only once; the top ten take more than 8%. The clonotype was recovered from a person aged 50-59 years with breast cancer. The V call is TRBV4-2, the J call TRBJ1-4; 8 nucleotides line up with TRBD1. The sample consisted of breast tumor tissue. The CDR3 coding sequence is TGTGCCAGCAGACCAAGAACTGGGACAGGTAATGAAAAACTGTTTTTT. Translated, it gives CASRPRTGTGNEKLFF.